This T cell receptor beta chain was recovered during a study of blood T cell repertoires in COVID-19. Study context: Researchers got acute and convalescent COVID-19 samples from the United States, Italy and Spain. T cells, B-cell-depleted T cells, or PBMCs provided the cDNA or gDNA that served as material.

Participants' own reports of clinical history determined their cohort assignment. Methods used by the authors: Scientists estimated how many nucleated cells there were by amplifying reference gene primers. The assay was immunoSEQ multiplex PCR, and TCRdb's table has in-frame clones only and misses some. That table gives V, J and clone size, and the DNA gave D and trimming. The sample carries about 200,000 clones, approximately 83% recorded once. The CDR3 sequence is 13 residues long. The V gene end was trimmed by 1 base and the J gene end by 8 bases; junction bases not matched to a gene: 3. The origin of this receptor is a woman between 35 and 50 years old with acute COVID-19. The source material was PBMCs or T cells enriched from blood (not recorded which). The chain employs TRBV12-3 or TRBV12-4 and TRBJ2-3, with 7 positions matching TRBD2. CDR3 DNA sequence: TGTGCCAGCAGTTTAGGCGGGAGCATTACGCAGTATTTT. The encoded protein is CASSLGGSITQYF.